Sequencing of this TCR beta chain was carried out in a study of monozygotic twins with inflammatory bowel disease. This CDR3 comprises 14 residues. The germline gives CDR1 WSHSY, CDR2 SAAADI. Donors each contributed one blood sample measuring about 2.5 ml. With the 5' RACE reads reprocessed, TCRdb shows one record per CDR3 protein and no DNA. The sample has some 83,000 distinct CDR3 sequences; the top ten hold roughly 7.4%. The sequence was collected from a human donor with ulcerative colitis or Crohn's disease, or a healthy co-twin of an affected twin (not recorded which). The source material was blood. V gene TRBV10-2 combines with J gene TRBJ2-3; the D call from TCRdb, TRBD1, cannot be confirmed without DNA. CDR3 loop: CATKRGDRSDTQYF.